This T cell receptor beta chain is from a study of blood T cell repertoires in COVID-19. Study at large: T cells, B-cell-depleted T cells, or PBMCs supplied cDNA or gDNA.

Original processing notes: Counts of nucleated cells, estimated from reference gene primer amplification, were obtained. Repertoires were generated with immunoSEQ multiplex PCR, while TCRdb's copy carries only in-frame clones and drops some. V and J calls and clone size are those listed in that table; D and trimming were worked out from the DNA. Of around 170,000 clones in the sample, around 72% were seen once. From germline, CDR1 is GTSNPN and CDR2 SVGIG (reference sequence). V was clipped by 0 bases and J by 5 bases; unmatched bases: 13. The CDR3 loop spans 17 amino acids. Source material: peripheral blood. The clonotype was recovered from a woman older than 75 with acute or convalescent COVID-19. The gene calls are TRBV30 and TRBJ2-4; 7 bases agree with TRBD2. CDR3 in amino acids: CAWSVPGGRVGQNIQYF. The DNA for the CDR3 is TGTGCCTGGAGTGTACCTGGCGGGAGAGTGGGTCAAAACATTCAGTACTTC.